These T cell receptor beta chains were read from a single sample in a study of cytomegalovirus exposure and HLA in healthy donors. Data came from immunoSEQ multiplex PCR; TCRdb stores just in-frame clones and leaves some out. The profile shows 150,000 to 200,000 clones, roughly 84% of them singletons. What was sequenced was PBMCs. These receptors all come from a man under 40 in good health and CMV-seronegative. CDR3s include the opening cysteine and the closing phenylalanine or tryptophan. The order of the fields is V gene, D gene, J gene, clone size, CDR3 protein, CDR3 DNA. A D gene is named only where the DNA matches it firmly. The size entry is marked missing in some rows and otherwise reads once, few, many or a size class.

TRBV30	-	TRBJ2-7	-	CAWSPPPGYEQYF	TGTGCCTGGAGTCCGCCCCCGGGGTACGAGCAGTACTTC
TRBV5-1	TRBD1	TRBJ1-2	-	CASSTTDRGSGYTF	TGCGCCAGCAGCACCACGGACAGGGGAAGCGGCTACACCTTC
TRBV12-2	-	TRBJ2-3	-	CASRLNSYRVCGGLSTDTQYF	TGTGCAAGTCGCTTAAATTCGTATCGGGTTTGCGGGGGGTTGAGCACAGATACGCAGTATTTT
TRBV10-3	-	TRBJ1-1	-	CAISETGRNTEAFF	TGTGCCATCAGTGAGACAGGGAGAAACACTGAAGCTTTCTTT
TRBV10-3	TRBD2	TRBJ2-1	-	CAISVAGRGPMEQFF	TGTGCCATCAGTGTGGCGGGGAGGGGTCCAATGGAGCAGTTCTTC
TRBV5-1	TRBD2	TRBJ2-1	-	CASSLAPTSGHNEQFF	TGCGCCAGCAGCTTGGCCCCGACTAGCGGGCACAATGAGCAGTTCTTC
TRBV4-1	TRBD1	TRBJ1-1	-	CASSQVRDRESEAFF	TGCGCCAGCAGCCAAGTTCGGGACAGGGAGTCAGAAGCTTTCTTT
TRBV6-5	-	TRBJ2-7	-	CASSSQSRGPYEQYF	TGTGCCAGCAGTTCCCAATCTAGGGGCCCCTACGAGCAGTACTTC
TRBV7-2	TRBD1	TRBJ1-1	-	CASSLLGSTGVKAFF	TGTGCCAGCAGCTTATTGGGGTCGACAGGGGTAAAAGCTTTCTTT
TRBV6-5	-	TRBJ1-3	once	CASSFQGSGNTIYF	TGTGCCAGCAGTTTCCAGGGCTCTGGAAACACCATATATTTT
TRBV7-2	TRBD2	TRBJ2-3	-	CASSPGLAGDTQYF	TGTGCCAGCAGCCCCGGACTAGCGGGAGACACGCAGTATTTT
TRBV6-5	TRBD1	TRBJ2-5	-	CASRTGVETQYF	TGTGCCAGCAGGACAGGGGTCGAGACCCAGTACTTC
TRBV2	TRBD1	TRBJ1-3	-	CASSPTGVRSGNTIYF	TGTGCCAGCAGTCCTACAGGGGTTAGGAGTGGAAACACCATATATTTT
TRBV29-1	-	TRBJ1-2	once	CSGANNYGYTF	TGCAGCGGAGCTAATAACTATGGCTACACCTTC
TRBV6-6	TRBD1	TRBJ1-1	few	CASSRARGPGTEAFF	TGTGCCAGCAGTCGAGCCAGGGGGCCGGGGACTGAAGCTTTCTTT
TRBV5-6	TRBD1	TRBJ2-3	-	CASSLSGQGGFTDTQYF	TGTGCCAGCAGCTTGAGCGGACAGGGGGGCTTCACAGATACGCAGTATTTT
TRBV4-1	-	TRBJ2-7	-	CASSHGGTPGSYEQYF	TGCGCCAGCAGCCACGGCGGGACTCCTGGCTCCTACGAGCAGTACTTC
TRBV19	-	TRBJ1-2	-	CATAPYGDLTDGYTF	TGTGCCACGGCTCCCTACGGGGATCTCACGGATGGCTACACCTTC
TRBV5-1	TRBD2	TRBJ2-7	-	CASSPGTSGTREQYF	TGCGCCAGCAGCCCCGGGACTAGCGGGACGAGGGAGCAGTACTTC
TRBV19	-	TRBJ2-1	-	CASSPAANSYNEQFF	TGTGCCAGTAGTCCAGCGGCGAACTCCTACAATGAGCAGTTCTTC
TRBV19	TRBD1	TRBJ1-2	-	CASAPTLQGAYGYTF	TGTGCCAGTGCACCAACTCTCCAGGGGGCATATGGCTACACCTTC
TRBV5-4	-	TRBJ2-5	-	CASSSGWTQYF	TGTGCCAGCAGCAGCGGTTGGACCCAGTACTTC
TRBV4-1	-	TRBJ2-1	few	CASSPGGLLSYNEQFF	TGCGCCAGCAGCCCCGGGGGACTTCTCTCCTACAATGAGCAGTTCTTC
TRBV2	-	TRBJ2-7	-	CASGRDFSYEQYF	TGTGCCAGCGGGCGGGACTTCTCCTACGAGCAGTACTTC
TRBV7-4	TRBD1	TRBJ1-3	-	CASSLALTGSGNTIYF	TGTGCCAGCAGCTTAGCCTTGACAGGGTCCGGAAACACCATATATTTT
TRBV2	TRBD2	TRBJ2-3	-	CASRETSGGAYMTDTQYF	TGTGCCAGCAGAGAGACTAGCGGGGGGGCTTATATGACAGATACGCAGTATTTT
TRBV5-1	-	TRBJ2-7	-	CASSLAPGEQYF	TGCGCCAGCAGCTTGGCCCCGGGGGAGCAGTACTTC
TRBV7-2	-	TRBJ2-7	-	CASSFHRIYEQYF	TGTGCCAGCAGCTTCCACAGGATCTACGAGCAGTACTTC
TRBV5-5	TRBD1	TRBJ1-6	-	CASSLNRGSSYNSPLHF	TGTGCCAGCAGCTTGAACAGGGGGAGCTCCTATAATTCACCCCTCCACTTT
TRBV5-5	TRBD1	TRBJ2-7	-	CASNQDRVSYEQYF	TGTGCCAGCAATCAGGACAGGGTTTCCTACGAGCAGTACTTC
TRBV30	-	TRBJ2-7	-	CAWTSNERVGSYEQYF	TGTGCCTGGACTTCAAACGAGAGGGTGGGTTCCTACGAGCAGTACTTC
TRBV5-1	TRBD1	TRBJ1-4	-	CASSFKGASNEKLFF	TGCGCCAGCAGCTTTAAGGGGGCATCTAATGAAAAACTGTTTTTT
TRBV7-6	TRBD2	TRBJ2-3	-	CASSSSGGTLFSTDTQYF	TGTGCCAGCAGCAGTAGCGGGGGGACACTTTTTAGCACAGATACGCAGTATTTT
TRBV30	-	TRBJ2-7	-	CAWRKGDEQYF	TGTGCCTGGAGGAAAGGGGACGAGCAGTACTTC
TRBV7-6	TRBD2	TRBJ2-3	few	CASSLVLSGEGTDTQYF	TGTGCCAGCAGCTTAGTTTTAAGCGGGGAAGGCACAGATACGCAGTATTTT
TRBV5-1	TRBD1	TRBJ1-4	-	CASSLDRGVNEKLFF	TGCGCCAGCAGCTTGGACAGGGGAGTAAATGAAAAACTGTTTTTT
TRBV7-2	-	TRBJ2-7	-	CASSSSTFSYEQYF	TGTGCCAGCAGCTCCTCGACTTTCTCCTACGAGCAGTACTTC
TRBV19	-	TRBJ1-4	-	CASSVYQGNRVELFF	TGTGCCAGTAGTGTCTACCAAGGAAACAGGGTTGAACTGTTTTTT
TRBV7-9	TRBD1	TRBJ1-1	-	CASSSTGGDTEAFF	TGTGCCAGCAGCTCGACAGGGGGTGACACTGAAGCTTTCTTT
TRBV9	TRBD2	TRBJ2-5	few	CASSPSGLAGPETQYF	TGTGCCAGCAGCCCAAGCGGACTAGCGGGCCCAGAGACCCAGTACTTC
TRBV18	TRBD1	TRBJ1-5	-	CASSYDRDRGLPQHF	TGTGCCAGTTCCTACGACCGGGACAGGGGCCTTCCCCAGCATTTT
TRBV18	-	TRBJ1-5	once	CASSPEGVPWAQHF	TGTGCCAGCTCACCCGAGGGGGTGCCATGGGCCCAGCATTTT
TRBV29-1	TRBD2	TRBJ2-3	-	CSGKGGPGSGDTQYF	TGCAGCGGAAAGGGAGGGCCAGGTTCGGGAGATACGCAGTATTTT
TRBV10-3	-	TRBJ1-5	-	CATLRGGSGFFADQPQHF	TGTGCCACCCTGAGGGGGGGGTCGGGTTTTTTTGCGGATCAGCCCCAGCATTTT
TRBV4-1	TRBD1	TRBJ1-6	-	CASSQDGGQGNSPLHF	TGCGCCAGCAGCCAAGATGGGGGACAGGGTAACTCACCCCTCCACTTT
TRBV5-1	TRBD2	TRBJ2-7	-	CASSLFGGGINEQYF	TGCGCCAGCAGCTTGTTTGGGGGAGGGATCAACGAGCAGTACTTC
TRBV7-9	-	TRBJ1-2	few	CASSLVSGPGYTF	TGTGCCAGCAGCTTAGTGTCAGGGCCTGGCTACACCTTC
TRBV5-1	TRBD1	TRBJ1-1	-	CASSLSQGAGTEAFF	TGCGCCAGCAGCCTCTCACAGGGGGCTGGCACTGAAGCTTTCTTT